This entry features one T cell receptor beta chain sequence. The data derive from a study of cytomegalovirus exposure and HLA in healthy donors. Across the study: Early released data comprised 80 million to 90 million unique TCRs from HLA-typed donors.

PCR employed 60 Vbeta and 13 Jbeta primers. Clones were sequenced by immunoSEQ multiplex PCR, and TCRdb holds only the in-frame ones, with some missing. This sample has 49,000 or so clones, with approximately 85% found just once. Trimming cost V 2 bases and J 0 bases, with 3 bases left between them. Germline V lookup: CDR1 SGHNT, CDR2 YYREEE (reference sequence). This CDR3 region has 13 residues. The rearrangement links TRBV5-4 to TRBJ1-3; the D is unclear. The sequencing input was PBMCs. This sequence originates from a boy under 18 in good health and CMV-seropositive. The CDR3 DNA reads TGTGCCAGCAGCTTTCTCTCTGGAAACACCATATATTTT. This translates into CASSFLSGNTIYF.